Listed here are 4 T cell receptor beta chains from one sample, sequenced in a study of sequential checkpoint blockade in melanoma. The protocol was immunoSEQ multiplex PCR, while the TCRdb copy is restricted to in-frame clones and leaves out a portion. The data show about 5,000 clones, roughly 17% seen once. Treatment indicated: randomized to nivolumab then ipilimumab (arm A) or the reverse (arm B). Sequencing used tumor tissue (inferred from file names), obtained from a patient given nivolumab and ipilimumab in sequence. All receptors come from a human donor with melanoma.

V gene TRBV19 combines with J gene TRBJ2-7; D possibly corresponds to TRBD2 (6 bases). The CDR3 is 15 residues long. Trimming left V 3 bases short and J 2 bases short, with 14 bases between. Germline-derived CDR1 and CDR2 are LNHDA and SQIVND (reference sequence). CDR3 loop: CASSIREGGPYEQYF. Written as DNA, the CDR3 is TGTGCCAGTAGTATTAGGGAAGGAGGGCCCTACGAGCAGTACTTC.

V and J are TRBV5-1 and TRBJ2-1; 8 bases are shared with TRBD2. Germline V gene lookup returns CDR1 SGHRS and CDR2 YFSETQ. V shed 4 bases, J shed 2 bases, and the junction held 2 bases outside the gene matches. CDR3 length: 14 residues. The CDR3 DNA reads TGCGCCAGCAGCACCGGGGGGGCCTACAATGAGCAGTTCTTC. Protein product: CASSTGGAYNEQFF. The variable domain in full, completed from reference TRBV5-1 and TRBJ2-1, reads KAGVTQTPRYLIKTRGQQVTLSCSPISGHRSVSWYQQTPGQGLQFLFEYFSETQRNKGNFPGRFSGRQFSNSRSEMNVSTLELGDSALYLCASSTGGAYNEQFFGPGTRLTVL.

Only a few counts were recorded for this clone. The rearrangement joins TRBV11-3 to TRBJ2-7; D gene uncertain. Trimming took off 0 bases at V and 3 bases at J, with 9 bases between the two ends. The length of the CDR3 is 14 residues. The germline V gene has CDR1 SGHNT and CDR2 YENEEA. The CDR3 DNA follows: TGTGCCAGCAGCTTAGAGGTGGGGTACTACGAGCAGTACTTC. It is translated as CASSLEVGYYEQYF.

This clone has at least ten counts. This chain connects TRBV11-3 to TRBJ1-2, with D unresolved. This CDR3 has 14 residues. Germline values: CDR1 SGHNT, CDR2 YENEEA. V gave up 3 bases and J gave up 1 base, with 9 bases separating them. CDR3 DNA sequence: TGTGCCAGCAGCTTTTCGTGGGGTAACTATGGCTACACCTTC. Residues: CASSFSWGNYGYTF.